This is a list of T cell receptor beta chains from one sample in a study of monozygotic twins with inflammatory bowel disease. One entry per CDR3 protein, without DNA, is what TCRdb gives after re-calling the 5' RACE reads. In total, the table holds more than 75,000 distinct CDR3 sequences. Sequences were obtained from blood. Receptor source: a human donor with ulcerative colitis or Crohn's disease, or a healthy co-twin of an affected twin (not recorded which). Both conserved end residues are part of each CDR3.

v_gene	j_gene	CDR3aa
TRBV5-1	TRBJ2-7	CASSLGLAGGLSSYEQYF
TRBV19	TRBJ2-7	CASSPGTVYEQYF
TRBV11-1	TRBJ1-3	CASSSVLGRGSSGNTIYF
TRBV10-3	TRBJ1-2	CAIGVGAGTYGYTF
TRBV29-1	TRBJ2-3	CSVPLAGFPDTQYF
TRBV19	TRBJ2-7	CASTHRQGAAYEQYF
TRBV18	TRBJ2-1	CASSPRDRGRQNEQFF
TRBV20-1	TRBJ1-2	CSAEPGTDYGYTF
TRBV5-1	TRBJ2-1	CASSRGDRYNEQFF
TRBV7-9	TRBJ1-4	CASSLASRGNEKLFF
TRBV11-2	TRBJ2-2	CASSLDHGAGELFF
TRBV11-2	TRBJ2-4	CASTTGAKTENIQYF
TRBV19	TRBJ2-2	CASSMGPLWGHFTGELFF
TRBV7-8	TRBJ2-1	CASSYYSGAYNEQFF
TRBV5-1	TRBJ2-7	CASSLNGQGGDYEQYF
TRBV29-1	TRBJ1-1	CSGDRGPLGNTEAFF
TRBV6-1	TRBJ2-7	CASSLVGAGSYEQYF
TRBV5-1	TRBJ2-7	CASRGQTSAYEQYF
TRBV7-2	TRBJ2-1	CASSLAYNEQFF
TRBV29-1	TRBJ2-1	CSVNSYNEQFF
TRBV2	TRBJ1-6	CASRPEGAYNSPLHF
TRBV5-1	TRBJ2-7	CASSLTPTDPPAYLYEQYF
TRBV5-1	TRBJ2-7	CASSLEWSRAYEQYF
TRBV20-1	TRBJ2-1	CSALQGGRIHEQFF
TRBV7-9	TRBJ1-5	CASSLGGSLNYQPQHF
TRBV5-4	TRBJ2-7	CAASPGGTTAYEQYF
TRBV4-2	TRBJ2-3	CASSQLTGGRDTQYF
TRBV4-1	TRBJ1-4	CASSVWVLLKTRNEKLFF
TRBV4-1	TRBJ2-5	CASSHPGTSSGETQYF
TRBV29-1	TRBJ2-2	CSVDTGGELFF
TRBV6-1	TRBJ1-6	CASSPTYTSYNSPLHF
TRBV7-9	TRBJ1-5	CASSQTGDNQPQHF
TRBV27	TRBJ1-2	CASSPGTGYGYTF
TRBV5-6	TRBJ2-4	CASSSPLRAAKNIQYF
TRBV5-4	TRBJ2-1	CASSLVGHYNEQFF
TRBV6-5	TRBJ1-5	CASSSWDRASNQPQHF
TRBV6-5	TRBJ1-4	CASSYQAQGILNEKLFF
TRBV27	TRBJ1-1	CASSLYHAGYTEAFF